This T cell receptor (beta chain) appears in the sequencing data of a study of blood T cell repertoires in COVID-19. Across the study: Whether acute or convalescent, the COVID-19 samples came from the United States, Italy and Spain. The cDNA or gDNA used as material had been derived from T cells, B-cell-depleted T cells, or PBMCs.

As originally analysed: Reference gene primer amplification yielded estimated nucleated cell counts. The repertoire was sequenced with immunoSEQ multiplex PCR; TCRdb's copy has only in-frame clones and lacks some. The D gene and trimming were derived from the DNA, and the V and J assignments and clone size from that table. The sample has about 170,000 clones; almost 85% are singletons. In Seattle, patients joined the study during active infection and were tracked longitudinally. Germline assignment: CDR1 SGHAT and CDR2 FQNNGV. CDR3 length: 15 residues. Trimming shortened V by 3 bases and J by 6 bases, and 15 bases separated the two germline ends.

The rearrangement joins TRBV11-2 to TRBJ2-1; D remains ambiguous. This clonotype was sampled from a woman of 80 years or more with COVID-19, enrolled during active disease. Sequenced: peripheral blood. CDR3 amino acids: CASSFSGLGINEQFF. The CDR3 bases are TGTGCCAGCAGCTTTAGTGGTCTAGGAATCAATGAGCAGTTCTTC.